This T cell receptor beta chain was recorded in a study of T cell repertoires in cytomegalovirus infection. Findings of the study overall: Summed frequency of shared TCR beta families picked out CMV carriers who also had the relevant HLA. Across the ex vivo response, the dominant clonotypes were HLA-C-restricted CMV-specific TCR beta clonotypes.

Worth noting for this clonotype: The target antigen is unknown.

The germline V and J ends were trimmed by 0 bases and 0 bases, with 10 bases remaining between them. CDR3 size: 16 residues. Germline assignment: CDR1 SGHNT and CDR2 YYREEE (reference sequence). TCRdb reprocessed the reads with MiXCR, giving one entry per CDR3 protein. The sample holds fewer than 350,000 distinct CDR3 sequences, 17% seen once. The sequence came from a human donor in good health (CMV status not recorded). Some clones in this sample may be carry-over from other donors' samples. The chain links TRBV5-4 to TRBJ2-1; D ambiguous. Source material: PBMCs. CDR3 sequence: CASSLDSAYSYNEQFF. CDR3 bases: TGTGCCAGCAGCTTGGACAGCGCCTACTCCTACAATGAGCAGTTCTTC.